This T cell receptor beta chain was identified during a study of shared clonotypes between healthy human individuals. Study-wide findings and caveats: Clonotype sharing among donors was thought likely to change with sequencing depth.

Germline V gene data show CDR1 as SGHAT and CDR2 as FQNNGV. The CDR3 sequence is 14 residues long. Using approximately 200 ng DNA, about 29,000 T cell genomes, the sorted-subset replicate PCRs were run. Here immunoSEQ multiplex PCR was the method, and the copy in TCRdb shows in-frame clones only, minus some. Among around 560,000 clones listed, 90% to 95% were seen once. Naive CD8 cells lacked CD45RO and underwent positive selection for CCR7, leaving out terminally differentiated effector memory CD45RA+ cells. Of note for this clone: As yet, its antigen is unknown. Its ends do not fully match the called genes, so a read error is possible.

The receptor was derived from a woman aged 30 to 39 in good health. The genes are TRBV11-2 and TRBJ2-2, with D uncertain. The sample taken for sequencing was naive CD8+ T cells sorted from blood. The DNA for the CDR3 is TGTGCCAGCAGCGTAGACCCGAACACCGGGGAGCTGTTTTTT. This sequence encodes CASSVDPNTGELFF.